This TCR beta chain was recorded in a study of T cell responses to AZD1222 COVID-19 vaccine. The V end lost 4 bases, the J end lost 13 bases, and 11 bases lay between the germline ends. The CDR3 has 11 amino acids. The repertoire was sequenced with immunoSEQ multiplex PCR; TCRdb's copy has only in-frame clones and lacks some. The table records 130,000 to 150,000 clones, approximately 91% of them present only once. V is TRBV12-3 or TRBV12-4 and J is TRBJ2-1; D ambiguous. The sequenced sample was peripheral blood, obtained 28 days after the second AZD1222 dose. This sequence was found in an adult who received the AZD1222 COVID-19 vaccine. CDR3 nucleotide sequence: TGTGCCAGCAGTTCCATGGGGAACCAGTTCTTC. This translates into CASSSMGNQFF.